Here is one T cell receptor (beta chain) with its context. This clone was found once. Its binding antigen is unknown. It has no much larger one-base neighbor in the sample; base qualities were not kept. TCRbeta CDR3 regions were amplified from genomic DNA using the immunoSEQ Assay, a bias-controlled multiplex PCR. The study's own analysis went as follows. Within the assay, amplification of reference gene primers was used to estimate how many nucleated cells each sample contained. To quantify the absolute abundance of each unique TCRbeta CDR3 rearrangement, sequence reads were collapsed and filtered. Productive Simpson clonality was computed per sample as the square root of Simpson's diversity index over productive rearrangements. Entries here come from immuneACCESS through TCRdb and include only in-frame sequences with V and J called. Some clones fail to appear in such tables; in the studies checked, an unresolved V gene covers under half of the shortfall, and the cause of the remainder is unknown. V, J and clone size were drawn from that table, and D and trimming were deduced from the DNA. The sample includes 35,000 to 45,000 clones, with around 83% observed a single time. Of the sample, approximately 59% is held by the ten largest clones.

Whole blood was collected in K2EDTA tubes by collaborating institutions according to the institutions' own protocols. For TCRbeta analysis, collaborators shipped samples in one of three forms: frozen whole blood, isolated PBMCs, or DNA extracted from either of those sample types. This sample was taken from a study of blood T cell repertoires in COVID-19 (dated by TCRdb to between 2020 and 2021). In terms of the full investigation: Collaborator samples came from the United States, Italy and Spain and covered acute and convalescent phases of COVID-19. HLA class I and class II types, where available, came from metadata supplied by the sample provider rather than from assay-based typing. A de-identified subject ID, COVID-19 status, age in years and sex were almost always included in the sample metadata. The repertoires were made available in a free public database intended to serve as a resource for research on the immune response to SARS-CoV-2. Samples were obtained from the ongoing ImmuneRACE study (first 160 participants) and from over 1,000 subjects provided by 6 global collaborators. The prospective study material was composed of cDNA or gDNA derived from T cells, B-cell-depleted T cells, or PBMCs. Deeply sampled blood TCRbeta repertoires from subjects exposed to, actively infected with, or recovered from COVID-19 were included in the dataset. Overall study outcomes, separate from this receptor: How much clinical and demographic metadata was included differed by source and by participant, and the metadata was provided uncurated.

Via the germline V gene, CDR1 is SGHAT and CDR2 FQNNGV. Germline trimming: 0 bases from V, 2 bases from J; junction bases outside gene matches: 4. The CDR3 covers 16 residues, taking in both the cysteine and the phenylalanine. Here the CDR3 DNA is all that survives: 48 bases in frame from base 1. The chain is encoded by TRBV11-2 joined to TRBJ2-1, with TRBD2 identical over 7 junction bases. Sequencing was carried out using peripheral blood. This TCR was sampled from a man between 65 and 80 years old with acute or convalescent COVID-19. The DNA reads as follows: TGTGCCAGCAGCTTAGACCGGGGGGTGGCCTACAATGAGCAGTTCTTC. This gives the protein CASSLDRGVAYNEQFF.